The 13 T cell receptor beta chains below were found in one sample sequenced in a study of liver allograft versus peripheral blood T cells. In the study overall: Repertoires from peripheral blood of liver transplant recipients were compared with those inside their transplanted livers.

TCRdb processed the reads anew with MiXCR; each CDR3 protein has one entry. Among over 10,000 distinct CDR3 sequences, approximately 17% were seen once, and the ten largest hold approximately 2%. All receptors derive from a human patient who had a liver transplant. Some T cells here may be from the graft donor.

This clonotype has only a few counts. V usage is TRBV7-2 and J usage is TRBJ1-4, with unresolved D. Germline V gene sequence: CDR1 SGHTA, CDR2 FQGNSA. The CDR3 sequence is 14 residues long. Between the trimmed V and J ends, which lost 5 bases and 8 bases, there was a span of 15 bases. CDR3 in DNA: TGTGCCAGCAGCGCCCGGGCTTCCGCCGAAAAACTGTTTTTT. Its translation: CASSARASAEKLFF. The whole variable domain, remainder taken from reference TRBV7-2 and TRBJ1-4, is GAGVSQSPSNKVTEKGKDVELRCDPISGHTALYWYRQSLGQGLEFLIYFQGNSAPDKSGLPSDRFSAERTGGSVSTLTIQRTQQEDSAVYLCASSARASAEKLFFGSGTQLSVL.

This clonotype has more than one count but fewer than ten. The J gene is TRBJ2-7, the V gene TRBV20-1; D possibly corresponds to TRBD2 (6 bases). CDR1 is DFQATT and CDR2 is SNEGSKA in the germline V gene (reference sequence). The CDR3 has 15 amino acids. V was clipped by 2 bases and J by 2 bases, with 16 bases between them. CDR3 sequence (DNA): TGCAGTGCTAGAAATTCGGACTACCGACCCTACGAGCAGTACTTC. Its translation: CSARNSDYRPYEQYF.

The genes are TRBV28 and TRBJ2-7; D perhaps matches TRBD1 (5 bases). Trimming pared 4 bases from V and 5 bases from J, leaving 15 bases between. The CDR3 is made up of 14 amino acids. Looked up from germline, CDR1 is MDHEN and CDR2 is SYDVKM. The CDR3 nucleotides are TGTGCCAGCAGTTGGGCCGTAGGGGTCCACGAGCAGTACTTC. It codes for CASSWAVGVHEQYF.

This clonotype is categorized as medium-sized (0.01 to 0.1%). V and J are TRBV28 and TRBJ1-2; D gene uncertain. Germline V gene sequence: CDR1 MDHEN, CDR2 SYDVKM. The CDR3 sequence is 12 residues long. With 2 bases removed from V and 4 bases from J, the gap between germline ends came to 5 bases. The CDR3 coding sequence is TGTGCCAGCAGTTTACGGCTCTATGGCTACACCTTC. Translated, it gives CASSLRLYGYTF.

With regard to this clonotype: A much larger clone differs from this one at a single base, so this may be a read error. V is TRBV27 and J is TRBJ1-6, with 8 bases matching TRBD1. The CDR3 runs to 13 residues. The germline V gene has CDR1 MNHEY and CDR2 SMNVEV (reference sequence). The CDR3, as DNA: TGTGCCTGCGGACAGGGCTATAATTCACCCCTCTACTTT. Translating it yields CACGQGYNSPLYF.

Only one count was recorded for this clonotype. The J gene is TRBJ1-1, the V gene TRBV29-1, with D maybe TRBD1 (5 bases). CDR1 SQVTM and CDR2 ANQGSEA come from the germline V gene. Trimming took 7 bases from V and 3 from J, leaving 9 bases between them. This CDR3 contains 11 residues. The CDR3, as DNA: TGCAGCGCCGAAGGGGACACTGAAGCTTTCTTT. Its translation: CSAEGDTEAFF.

V usage is TRBV7-9 and J usage is TRBJ1-4; D is unresolved. CDR1 and CDR2 from the germline V gene are SEHNR and FQNEAQ (reference sequence). The CDR3 is 15 amino acids. Trimming took 3 bases from V and 0 from J, leaving 8 bases between them. The CDR3 here is CASSLRAPTNEKLFF. DNA for the CDR3: TGTGCCAGCAGCTTGAGGGCCCCAACTAATGAAAAACTGTTTTTT.

V is TRBV12-3 or TRBV12-4 and J is TRBJ1-6; 7 bases line up with TRBD1. The CDR3 is 14 residues long. Trimming took 5 bases from V and 3 from J; bases not matched to a gene: 1. In DNA, the CDR3 is TGTGCCAGCAGTCGACAGGGCTATAATTCACCCCTCCACTTT. Encoded protein: CASSRQGYNSPLHF.

This chain connects TRBV6-2 or TRBV6-3 to TRBJ1-5; D perhaps matches TRBD1 (5 bases). The germline V gene has CDR1 MNHEY and CDR2 SVGEGT. The CDR3 is made up of 17 amino acids. Trimming took 3 bases from V and 3 from J, leaving 18 bases between them. The chain's CDR3 is CASSYSAGHFVNQPQHF. CDR3 in DNA: TGTGCCAGCAGTTATTCGGCGGGGCATTTTGTCAATCAGCCCCAGCATTTT.

The table lists this clonotype with a few counts. The V and J genes are TRBV30 and TRBJ1-2, with unresolved D. This CDR3 is 13 amino acids long. Between the trimmed V and J ends, which lost 2 bases and 8 bases, there was a span of 15 bases. The germline V gene encodes CDR1 GTSNPN and CDR2 SVGIG (reference sequence). The DNA of the CDR3 is TGTGCCTGGAGTAGGCAGGCCGGTCGAGGCTACACCTTC. This codes for CAWSRQAGRGYTF.

This clonotype is deemed medium-sized (0.01 to 0.1%). The chain employs TRBV29-1 and TRBJ2-1; TRBD2 is a possible D gene (5 bases). With 8 bases removed from V and 5 bases from J, the gap between germline ends came to 10 bases. CDR1 and CDR2 from the germline V gene are SQVTM and ANQGSEA. This CDR3 is built from 11 residues. In DNA, the CDR3 is TGCAGCTCCGGGGTGGACAATGAGCAGTTCTTC. This encodes CSSGVDNEQFF.

This clonotype was recorded many times. The CDR3 sequence: CAWSVGVPRYSGNTIYF. The DNA of the CDR3 is TGTGCCTGGAGTGTAGGGGTCCCCAGATACTCTGGAAACACCATATATTTT. The V gene is TRBV30, the J gene TRBJ1-3, with a tentative D call TRBD1 (5 bases). Trimming stripped 0 bases from V and 0 bases from J, with 15 bases between. CDR3 size: 17 residues. CDR1 is GTSNPN, CDR2 SVGIG, per germline (reference sequence).

Turning to this clonotype: A far larger clone is a single base away, which makes a read error likely. The gene calls are TRBV6-6 and TRBJ2-7; D is possibly TRBD1 or TRBD2 (6 bases each). Germline V lookup: CDR1 MNHNY, CDR2 SVGAGI (reference sequence). The CDR3 consists of 15 residues. CDR3: CVSTLNGGTSYEQYF. The CDR3 DNA reads as TGTGTCAGCACCTTGAACGGGGGCACTTCCTACGAGCAGTACTTC.